Shown below are 19 T cell receptor beta chains from a single sample sequenced in a study of technical replicates of blood from a handful of donors. Here immunoSEQ multiplex PCR was the method, and the copy in TCRdb shows in-frame clones only, minus some. The sample includes about 93,000 clones, approximately 95% of them seen just once. Sequencing was carried out using T cells isolated from PBMCs. The source of these receptors is a human donor in good health.

This sequence joins TRBV6-5 and TRBJ1-1; 8 bases are shared with TRBD1. Per the germline V gene, CDR1 is MNHEY and CDR2 is SVGAGI. This CDR3 contains 14 residues. V shed 4 bases and J 9 bases; nucleotides not matched to a gene: 10. CDR3 amino acids: CASSSGQGGVKAFF. The DNA of the CDR3 is TGTGCCAGCAGTTCAGGACAGGGAGGGGTCAAAGCTTTCTTT.

The rearrangement links TRBV7-9 to TRBJ2-5, with D maybe TRBD1 (5 bases). The CDR3 sequence is 17 residues long. V gave up 1 base and J gave up 4 bases, with 19 bases separating them. The germline V gene encodes CDR1 SEHNR and CDR2 FQNEAQ (reference sequence). This CDR3 reads CASSLGSGQGGSETQYF. The CDR3 DNA reads TGTGCCAGCAGCTTAGGTTCGGGTCAGGGTGGGTCAGAGACCCAGTACTTC.

The chain employs TRBV12-5 and TRBJ2-5, with 9 bases identical to TRBD1. V dropped 5 bases and J dropped 7; count of bases not matched to a gene: 17. The CDR3 contains 17 residues. CDR1 is LGHNT, CDR2 FRNRAP, per germline. Here the CDR3 reads CASGIRTGAESLGTQYF. DNA for the CDR3: TGTGCTAGTGGTATCCGGACAGGGGCCGAAAGTCTAGGGACCCAGTACTTC.

The chain couples TRBV28 to TRBJ2-5; maybe TRBD2 (7 bases). CDR3 length: 14 amino acids. The germline V gene has CDR1 MDHEN and CDR2 SYDVKM. Trimming cost V 2 bases and J 5 bases, with 12 bases left between them. Here the CDR3 DNA reads TGTGCCAGCAGTTTAGGGGGGGGCGGTGAGACCCAGTACTTC. Its protein product is CASSLGGGGETQYF.

This clone appeared a single time. The chain has TRBV29-1 and TRBJ1-1, with D possibly TRBD1 on 6 matching bases. Looked up from germline, CDR1 is SQVTM and CDR2 is ANQGSEA. V dropped 7 bases and J dropped 6 bases, with 18 bases sitting between them. The CDR3 loop spans 13 amino acids. CDR3 DNA: TGCAGCGCCTTTATCGGGACAACCCCTGAAGCTTTCTTT. This sequence encodes CSAFIGTTPEAFF.

The chain is built from TRBV30 and TRBJ1-3; TRBD1 matches 7 bases. CDR1 is GTSNPN and CDR2 is SVGIG in the germline V gene (reference sequence). This CDR3 comprises 15 residues. Germline trimming cut 0 bases from V and 4 bases from J; bases unmatched to any gene: 6. This CDR3 reads CAWSVQATGGNTIYF. The CDR3 DNA follows: TGTGCCTGGAGTGTACAAGCGACAGGGGGAAACACCATATATTTT.

The V and J genes are TRBV10-3 and TRBJ2-5; D might be TRBD2 (6 bases). Trimming shortened V by 6 bases and J by 5 bases, and 13 bases separated the two germline ends. CDR1 is ENHRY, CDR2 SYGVKD, per germline. CDR3 length: 13 residues. The CDR3 sequence: CAISPREAETQYF. The CDR3 DNA follows: TGTGCCATCAGCCCTAGGGAGGCGGAGACCCAGTACTTC.

The chain uses TRBV19 and TRBJ1-2, with 7 bases aligning to TRBD1. The J segment lost 8 bases and the V segment lost 6 bases, leaving 15 bases of the junction unmatched. The CDR3 covers 15 residues. Germline-derived CDR1 and CDR2 are LNHDA and SQIVND (reference sequence). The CDR3 protein is CASRPVTGHRVGYTF. CDR3 DNA: TGTGCCAGTAGGCCTGTGACAGGGCATCGCGTCGGCTACACCTTC.

The CDR3 loop reads CASSPQGYEQYF. CDR3 nucleotide sequence: TGTGCCAGCAGTCCCCAGGGGTACGAGCAGTACTTC. V and J are TRBV6-1 and TRBJ2-7; TRBD1 is a possible D gene (6 bases). CDR1 is MNHNS, CDR2 SASEGT, per germline. Trimming pared 5 bases from V and 4 bases from J, leaving 9 bases between. The CDR3 has 12 residues.

The gene calls are TRBV5-4 and TRBJ2-7; 7 bases are a match to TRBD2. There are 14 residues in the CDR3. Germline V lookup: CDR1 SGHNT, CDR2 YYREEE (reference sequence). V was pared by 0 bases and J by 6 bases, with 6 bases of the junction left unmatched. The CDR3 loop reads CASSLEAGPLEQYF. CDR3 in DNA: TGTGCCAGCAGCTTGGAAGCGGGACCCCTCGAGCAGTACTTC.

The rearrangement joins TRBV25-1 to TRBJ2-2; 7 bases fit TRBD2. The CDR3 is 13 residues long. Per the germline V gene, CDR1 is MGHDK and CDR2 is SYGVNS. The V and J ends lost 5 bases and 4 bases, in that order; junction bases with no gene match: 1. The CDR3 coding sequence is TGTGCCAGCAGTAGCGGGGCCACCGGGGAGCTGTTTTTT. Protein sequence: CASSSGATGELFF.

The chain carries TRBV7-9 and TRBJ1-1; D is ambiguous. The germline V gene encodes CDR1 SEHNR and CDR2 FQNEAQ (reference sequence). Trimming shortened V by 4 bases and J by 2 bases, and 8 bases separated the two germline ends. This CDR3 has 13 amino acids. This chain's CDR3 is CASSSQENTEAFF. The CDR3 bases are TGTGCCAGCAGCTCCCAGGAAAACACTGAAGCTTTCTTT.

The chain employs TRBV30 and TRBJ2-7, with TRBD1 matching 9 bases. Unmatched junction bases numbered 6, after V lost 3 bases and J lost 3 bases. The CDR3 spans 14 residues. Per the germline V gene, CDR1 is GTSNPN and CDR2 is SVGIG (reference sequence). The CDR3 coding sequence is TGTGCCTGGAGGTTGACAGGGGGTGGCTACGAGCAGTACTTC. Its protein is CAWRLTGGGYEQYF. Together with reference TRBV30 and TRBJ2-7, the CDR3 gives the full variable domain: SQTIHQWPATLVQPVGSPLSLECTVEGTSNPNLYWYRQAAGRGLQLLFYSVGIGQISSEVPQNLSASRPQDRQFILSSKKLLLSDSGFYLCAWRLTGGGYEQYFGPGTRLTVT.

Only one count was recorded for this clone. The chain carries TRBV28 and TRBJ1-4; D ambiguous. CDR1 and CDR2 from the germline V gene are MDHEN and SYDVKM. The length of the CDR3 is 15 residues. The ends were cut back, 8 bases at V and 1 base at J, with 14 bases in the middle. The CDR3 DNA follows: TGTGCCAGCTCCCTGCCGAGGGTAACTAATGAAAAACTGTTTTTT. This gives the protein CASSLPRVTNEKLFF.

V gene TRBV11-2 combines with J gene TRBJ2-3; D unclear. V was pared by 5 bases and J by 7 bases, with 7 bases between. Germline V gives CDR1 SGHAT, CDR2 FQNNGV. CDR3 length: 11 amino acids. The CDR3 bases are TGTGCCAGCAGCAAGAGATATACGCAGTATTTT. This sequence encodes CASSKRYTQYF.

A word on this clone: The same CDR3 can be traced to other DNA sequences in this sample. The chain links TRBV5-1 to TRBJ2-1; TRBD2 matches 9 bases. The CDR3 is 15 residues long. With 2 bases clipped from V and 4 bases from J, the junction kept 4 bases outside the gene matches. From germline, CDR1 is SGHRS and CDR2 YFSETQ. CDR3 sequence (DNA): TGCGCCAGCAGCTTAGGGGCGGGGGGGTACAATGAGCAGTTCTTC. This translates into CASSLGAGGYNEQFF. The full variable domain, rest sourced from reference TRBV5-1 and TRBJ2-1, is KAGVTQTPRYLIKTRGQQVTLSCSPISGHRSVSWYQQTPGQGLQFLFEYFSETQRNKGNFPGRFSGRQFSNSRSEMNVSTLELGDSALYLCASSLGAGGYNEQFFGPGTRLTVL.

This chain joins TRBV6-5 and TRBJ1-1; maybe TRBD1 (6 bases). This CDR3 contains 11 residues. V was cut by 5 bases and J by 10 bases, with 11 bases left in between. Germline loops: CDR1 MNHEY, CDR2 SVGAGI. In DNA, the CDR3 is TGTGCCAGCAGTGAGGGGGGGCGAGCTTTCTTT. Amino acids: CASSEGGRAFF.

The rearrangement uses TRBV2 and TRBJ2-7, with TRBD2 matching 14 bases. CDR3 length: 18 amino acids. V was pared by 8 bases and J by 6 bases, with 18 bases of the junction left unmatched. Germline V gene data show CDR1 as SNHLY and CDR2 as FYNNEI. CDR3 amino acids: CASQGLAGDGSTGREQYF. CDR3 DNA: TGTGCCAGCCAGGGACTAGCGGGAGACGGAAGTACCGGTCGCGAGCAGTACTTC.

The chain joins TRBV19 to TRBJ2-1, with 8 bases that match TRBD2. The CDR3 length is 12 residues. With V trimmed by 9 bases and J by 8 bases, 6 bases remained unmatched. CDR1 LNHDA and CDR2 SQIVND come from the germline V gene (reference sequence). CDR3 coding DNA: TGTGCCAGCCAAAGCGGGAGTTATGAGCAGTTCTTC. This codes for CASQSGSYEQFF. Combining the CDR3 with reference TRBV19 and TRBJ2-1 gives the whole variable domain DGGITQSPKYLFRKEGQNVTLSCEQNLNHDAMYWYRQDPGQGLRLIYYSQIVNDFQKGDIAEGYSVSREKKESFPLTVTSAQKNPTAFYLCASQSGSYEQFFGPGTRLTVL.